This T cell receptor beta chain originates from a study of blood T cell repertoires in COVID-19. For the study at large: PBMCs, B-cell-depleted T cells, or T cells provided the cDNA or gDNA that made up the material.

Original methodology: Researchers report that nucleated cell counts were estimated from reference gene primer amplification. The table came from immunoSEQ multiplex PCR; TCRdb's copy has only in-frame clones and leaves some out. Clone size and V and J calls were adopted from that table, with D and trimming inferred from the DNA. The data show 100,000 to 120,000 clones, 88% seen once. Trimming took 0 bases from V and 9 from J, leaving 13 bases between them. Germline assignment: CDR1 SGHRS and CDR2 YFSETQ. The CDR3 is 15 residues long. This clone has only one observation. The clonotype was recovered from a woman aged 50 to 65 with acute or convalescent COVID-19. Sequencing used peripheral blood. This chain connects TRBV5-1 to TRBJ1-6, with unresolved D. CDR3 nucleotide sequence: TGCGCCAGCAGCTTGGCTCTGGGGAGTGGTTCACCCCTCCACTTT. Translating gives CASSLALGSGSPLHF.